This TCR beta chain was captured by sequencing in a study of PD-L1 blockade in urothelial cancer. Documented time point: peripheral blood 6 weeks after treatment start. Method: immunoSEQ multiplex PCR; TCRdb's copy keeps in-frame clones and lacks some. Found here are around 110,000 clones, 85% to 90% of them singletons; the top ten hold 1.5% to 2%. This TCR was sampled from a man aged 55 to 69 with urothelial cancer. The sample here was PBMCs, taken around atezolizumab (anti-PD-L1) treatment.

DNA for the CDR3: TGTGCCAGCAGTTACGGGACTTGGCGTGATACGCAGTATTTT. This translates into CASSYGTWRDTQYF. The chain uses TRBV6-5 and TRBJ2-3; maybe TRBD2 (6 bases). With 2 bases removed from V and 6 bases from J, the gap between germline ends came to 12 bases. CDR1 and CDR2 from the germline V gene are MNHEY and SVGAGI. The CDR3 is 14 residues long.